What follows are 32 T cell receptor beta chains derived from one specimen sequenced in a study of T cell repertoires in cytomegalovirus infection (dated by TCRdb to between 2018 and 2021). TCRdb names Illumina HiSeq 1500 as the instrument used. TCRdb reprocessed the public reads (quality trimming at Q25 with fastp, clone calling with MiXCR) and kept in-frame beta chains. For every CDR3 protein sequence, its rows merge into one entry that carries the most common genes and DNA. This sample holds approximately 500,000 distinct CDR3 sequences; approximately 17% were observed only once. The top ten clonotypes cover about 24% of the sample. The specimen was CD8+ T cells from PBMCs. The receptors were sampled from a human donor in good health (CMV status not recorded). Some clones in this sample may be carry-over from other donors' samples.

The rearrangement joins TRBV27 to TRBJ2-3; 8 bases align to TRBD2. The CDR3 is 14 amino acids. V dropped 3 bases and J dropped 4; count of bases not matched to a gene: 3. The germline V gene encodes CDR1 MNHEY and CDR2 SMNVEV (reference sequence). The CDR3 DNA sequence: TGTGCCAGCAGTTTTGGACTAGCTTCAGATACGCAGTATTTT. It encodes CASSFGLASDTQYF.

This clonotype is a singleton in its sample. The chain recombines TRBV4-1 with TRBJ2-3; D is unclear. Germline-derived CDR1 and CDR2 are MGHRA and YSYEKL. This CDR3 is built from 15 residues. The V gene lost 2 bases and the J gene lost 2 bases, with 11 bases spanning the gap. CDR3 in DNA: TGCGCCAGCAGCCAAAGTCAGATAACCACAGATACGCAGTATTTT. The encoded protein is CASSQSQITTDTQYF.

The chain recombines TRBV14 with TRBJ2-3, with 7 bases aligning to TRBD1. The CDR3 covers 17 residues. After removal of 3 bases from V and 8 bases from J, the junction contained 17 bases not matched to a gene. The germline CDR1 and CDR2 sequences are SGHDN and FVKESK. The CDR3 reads CASSHLGTAADFGTQYF. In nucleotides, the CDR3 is TGTGCCAGCAGCCACCTAGGGACAGCGGCTGATTTTGGTACGCAGTATTTT.

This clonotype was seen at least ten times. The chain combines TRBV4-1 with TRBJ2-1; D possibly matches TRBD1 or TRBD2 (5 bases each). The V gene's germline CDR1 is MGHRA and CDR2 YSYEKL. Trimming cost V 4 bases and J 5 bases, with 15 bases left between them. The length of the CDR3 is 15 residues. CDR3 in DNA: TGCGCCAGCAGCCGGACCCGGGACCCAAACAATGAGCAGTTCTTC. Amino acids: CASSRTRDPNNEQFF.

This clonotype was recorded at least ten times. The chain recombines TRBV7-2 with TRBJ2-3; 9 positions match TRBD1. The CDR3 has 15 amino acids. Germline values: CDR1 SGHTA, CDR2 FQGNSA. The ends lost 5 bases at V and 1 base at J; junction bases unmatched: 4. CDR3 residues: CASSPRDRGTDTQYF. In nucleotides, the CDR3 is TGTGCCAGCAGCCCGCGGGACAGGGGCACAGATACGCAGTATTTT.

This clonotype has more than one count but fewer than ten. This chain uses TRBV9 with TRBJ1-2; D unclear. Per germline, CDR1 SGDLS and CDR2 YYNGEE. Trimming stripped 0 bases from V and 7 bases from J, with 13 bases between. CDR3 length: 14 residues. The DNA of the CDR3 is TGTGCCAGCAGCGTAGGGCTACAAATCGGTGGCTACACCTTC. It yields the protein CASSVGLQIGGYTF. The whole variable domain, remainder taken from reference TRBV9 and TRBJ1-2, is DSGVTQTPKHLITATGQRVTLRCSPRSGDLSVYWYQQSLDQGLQFLIQYYNGEERAKGNILERFSAQQFPDLHSELNLSSLELGDSALYFCASSVGLQIGGYTFGSGTRLTVV.

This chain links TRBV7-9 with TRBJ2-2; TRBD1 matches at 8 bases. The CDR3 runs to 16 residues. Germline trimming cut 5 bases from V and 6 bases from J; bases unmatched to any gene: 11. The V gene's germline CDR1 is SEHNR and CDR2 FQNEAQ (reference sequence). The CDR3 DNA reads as TGTGCCAGCAGCCCAGGGGGCGCGGGATTTGCCGGGGAGCTGTTTTTT. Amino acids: CASSPGGAGFAGELFF.

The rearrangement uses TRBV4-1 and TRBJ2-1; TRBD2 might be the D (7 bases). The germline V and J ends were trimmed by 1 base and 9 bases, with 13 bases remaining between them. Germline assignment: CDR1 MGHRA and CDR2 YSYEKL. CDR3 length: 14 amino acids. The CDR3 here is CASSQAGGLPEQFF. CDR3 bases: TGCGCCAGCAGCCAAGCGGGGGGCCTACCTGAGCAGTTCTTC.

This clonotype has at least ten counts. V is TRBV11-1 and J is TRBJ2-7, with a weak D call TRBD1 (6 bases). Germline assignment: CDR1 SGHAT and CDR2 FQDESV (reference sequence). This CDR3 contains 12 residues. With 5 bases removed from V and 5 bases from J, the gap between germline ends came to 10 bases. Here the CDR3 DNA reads TGTGCCAGCAGCATACAGGGAAACGAGCAGTACTTC. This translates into CASSIQGNEQYF.

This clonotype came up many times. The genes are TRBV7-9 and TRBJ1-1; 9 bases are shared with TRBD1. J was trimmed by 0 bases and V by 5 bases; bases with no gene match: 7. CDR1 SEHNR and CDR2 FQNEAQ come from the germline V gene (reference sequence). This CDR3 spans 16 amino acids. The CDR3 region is CASSPPGQGMNTEAFF. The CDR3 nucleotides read TGTGCCAGCAGCCCCCCGGGACAGGGAATGAACACTGAAGCTTTCTTT.

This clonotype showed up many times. The CDR3 spells CASSDTLSTMDTQYF. The DNA for the CDR3 is TGTGCCAGCAGCGACACCCTTAGTACGATGGATACGCAGTATTTT. The J gene is TRBJ2-3, the V gene TRBV7-8; D unclear. This CDR3 is built from 15 residues. CDR1 and CDR2 from the germline V gene are SGHVS and FQNEAQ. With 5 bases removed from V and 6 bases from J, the gap between germline ends came to 18 bases.

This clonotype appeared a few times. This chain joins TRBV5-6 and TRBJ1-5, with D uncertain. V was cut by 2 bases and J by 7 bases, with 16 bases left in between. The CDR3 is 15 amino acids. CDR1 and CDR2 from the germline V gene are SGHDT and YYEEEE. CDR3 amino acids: CASSFRGLMGQPQHF. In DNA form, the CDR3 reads TGTGCCAGCAGCTTTAGAGGGCTAATGGGGCAGCCCCAGCATTTT.

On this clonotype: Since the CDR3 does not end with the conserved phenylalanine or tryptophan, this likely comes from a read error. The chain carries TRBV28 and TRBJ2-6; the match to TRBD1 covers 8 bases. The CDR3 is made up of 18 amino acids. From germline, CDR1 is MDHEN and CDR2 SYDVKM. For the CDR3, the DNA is TGTGCAAGCAGACCAGACAGGGGACGACCTACGGGGGCCAACGTCCTGACTCTC. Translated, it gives CASRPDRGRPTGANVLTL.

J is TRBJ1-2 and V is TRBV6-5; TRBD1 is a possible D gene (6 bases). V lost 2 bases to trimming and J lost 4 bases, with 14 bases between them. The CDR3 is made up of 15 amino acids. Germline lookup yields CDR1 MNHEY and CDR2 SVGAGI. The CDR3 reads CASSYGGEGGYGYTF. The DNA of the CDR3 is TGTGCCAGCAGTTACGGGGGGGAGGGGGGCTATGGCTACACCTTC.

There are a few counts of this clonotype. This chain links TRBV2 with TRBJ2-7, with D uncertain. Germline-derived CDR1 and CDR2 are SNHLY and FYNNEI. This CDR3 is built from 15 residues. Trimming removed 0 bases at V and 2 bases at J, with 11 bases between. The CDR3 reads CASSEAGIQAYEQYF. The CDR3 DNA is TGTGCCAGCAGTGAAGCAGGGATTCAAGCCTACGAGCAGTACTTC.

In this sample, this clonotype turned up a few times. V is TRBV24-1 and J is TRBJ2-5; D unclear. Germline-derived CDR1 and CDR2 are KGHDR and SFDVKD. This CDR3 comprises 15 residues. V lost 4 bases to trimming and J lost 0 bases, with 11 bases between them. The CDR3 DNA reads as TGTGCCACCAGTGACGTTACAGAGAACCAAGAGACCCAGTACTTC. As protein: CATSDVTENQETQYF.

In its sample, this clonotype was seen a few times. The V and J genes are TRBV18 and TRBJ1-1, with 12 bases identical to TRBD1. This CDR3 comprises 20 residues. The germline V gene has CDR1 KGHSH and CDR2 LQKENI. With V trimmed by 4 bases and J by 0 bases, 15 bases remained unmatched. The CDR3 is CASSRPGTGGPTPLNTEAFF. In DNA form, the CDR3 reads TGTGCCAGCTCACGTCCCGGGACAGGGGGCCCAACCCCCTTGAACACTGAAGCTTTCTTT.

This CDR3 reads CASSIAGFGVTGELFF. As DNA, the CDR3 is TGTGCCAGCAGCATTGCAGGGTTTGGGGTCACCGGGGAGCTGTTTTTT. The V call is TRBV6-5, the J call TRBJ2-2; perhaps TRBD1 as D (5 bases). Germline CDR1 reads MNHEY; CDR2 reads SVGAGI. The CDR3 length is 16 residues. Deletions cut 6 bases from V and 4 bases from J, with 18 bases between.

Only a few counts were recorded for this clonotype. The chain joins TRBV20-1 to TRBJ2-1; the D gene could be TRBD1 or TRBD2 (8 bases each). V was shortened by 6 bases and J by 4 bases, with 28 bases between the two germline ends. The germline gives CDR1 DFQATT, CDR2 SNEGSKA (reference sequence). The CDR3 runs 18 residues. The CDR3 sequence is CSAKDRGVTSGTYNEQFF. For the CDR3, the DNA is TGCAGTGCAAAAGACAGGGGAGTCACTAGCGGAACATACAATGAGCAGTTCTTC.

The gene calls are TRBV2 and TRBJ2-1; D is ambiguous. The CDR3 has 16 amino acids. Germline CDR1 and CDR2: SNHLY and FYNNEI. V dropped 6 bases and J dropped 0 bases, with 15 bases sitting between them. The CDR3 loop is CASSPPTELSYNEQFF. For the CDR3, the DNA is TGTGCCAGCAGCCCTCCAACCGAGCTCTCCTACAATGAGCAGTTCTTC.

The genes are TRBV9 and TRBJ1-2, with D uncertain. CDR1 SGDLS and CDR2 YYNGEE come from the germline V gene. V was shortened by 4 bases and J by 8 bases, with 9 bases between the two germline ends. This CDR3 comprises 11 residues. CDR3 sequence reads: CASSLGKGYTF. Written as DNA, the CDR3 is TGTGCCAGCAGCCTCGGGAAAGGCTACACCTTC. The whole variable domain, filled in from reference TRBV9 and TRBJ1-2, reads DSGVTQTPKHLITATGQRVTLRCSPRSGDLSVYWYQQSLDQGLQFLIQYYNGEERAKGNILERFSAQQFPDLHSELNLSSLELGDSALYFCASSLGKGYTFGSGTRLTVV.

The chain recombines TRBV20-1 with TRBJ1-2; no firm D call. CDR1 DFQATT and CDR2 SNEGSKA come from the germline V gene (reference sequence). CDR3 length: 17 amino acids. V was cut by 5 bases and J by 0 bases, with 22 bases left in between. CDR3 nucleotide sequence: TGCAGTGCTGAAAAAGCGCCCGGTGAGCTTCCTAACTATGGCTACACCTTC. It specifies CSAEKAPGELPNYGYTF.

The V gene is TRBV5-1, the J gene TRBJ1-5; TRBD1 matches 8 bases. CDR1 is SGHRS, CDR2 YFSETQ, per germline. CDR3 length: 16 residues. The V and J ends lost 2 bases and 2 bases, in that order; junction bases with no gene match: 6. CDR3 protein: CASSLEQGACNQPQHF. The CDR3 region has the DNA TGCGCCAGCAGCTTAGAGCAGGGGGCTTGCAATCAGCCCCAGCATTTT.

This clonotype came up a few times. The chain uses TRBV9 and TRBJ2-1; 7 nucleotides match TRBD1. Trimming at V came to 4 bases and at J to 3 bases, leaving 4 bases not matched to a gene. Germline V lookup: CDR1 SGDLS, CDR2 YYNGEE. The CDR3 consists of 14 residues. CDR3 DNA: TGTGCCAGCAGCCCCTGGGACAGCTACAATGAGCAGTTCTTC. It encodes CASSPWDSYNEQFF.

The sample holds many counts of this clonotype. DNA for the CDR3: TGTGCCAGCAGGGACCTCGGGACTAGTGGAAACACCATATATTTT. The encoded protein is CASRDLGTSGNTIYF. The chain combines TRBV2 with TRBJ1-3; tentative D call: TRBD1 (5 bases). There are 15 residues in the CDR3. Per the germline V gene, CDR1 is SNHLY and CDR2 is FYNNEI. Trimming took off 6 bases at V and 3 bases at J, with 15 bases between the two ends.

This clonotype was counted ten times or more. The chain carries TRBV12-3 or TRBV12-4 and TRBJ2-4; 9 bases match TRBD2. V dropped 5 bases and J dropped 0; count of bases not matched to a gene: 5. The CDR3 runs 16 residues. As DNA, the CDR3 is TGTGCCAGCAGTGGGTCTAGCGGGGTAGCCAAAAACATTCAGTACTTC. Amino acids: CASSGSSGVAKNIQYF.

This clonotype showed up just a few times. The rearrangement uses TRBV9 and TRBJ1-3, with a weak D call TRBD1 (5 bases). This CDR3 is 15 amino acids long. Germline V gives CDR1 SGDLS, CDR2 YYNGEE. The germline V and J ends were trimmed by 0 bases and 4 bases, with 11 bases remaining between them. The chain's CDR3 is CASSVDGGEGNTIYF. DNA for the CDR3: TGTGCCAGCAGCGTAGATGGGGGGGAAGGAAACACCATATATTTT.

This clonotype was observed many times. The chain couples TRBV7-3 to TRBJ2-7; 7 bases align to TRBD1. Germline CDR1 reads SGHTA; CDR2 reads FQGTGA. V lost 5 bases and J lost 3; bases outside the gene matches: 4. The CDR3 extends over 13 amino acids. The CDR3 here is CASSVGQYYEQYF. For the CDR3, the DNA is TGTGCCAGCAGCGTGGGACAGTACTACGAGCAGTACTTC.

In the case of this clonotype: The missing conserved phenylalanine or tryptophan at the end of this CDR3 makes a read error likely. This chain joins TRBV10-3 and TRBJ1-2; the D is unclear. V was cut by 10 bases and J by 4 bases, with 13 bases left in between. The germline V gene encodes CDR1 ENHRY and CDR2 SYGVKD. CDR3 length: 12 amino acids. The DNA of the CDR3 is TGTGCCAGCACAGAGGGCTCCTATGGCTACACCTTA. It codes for CASTEGSYGYTL.

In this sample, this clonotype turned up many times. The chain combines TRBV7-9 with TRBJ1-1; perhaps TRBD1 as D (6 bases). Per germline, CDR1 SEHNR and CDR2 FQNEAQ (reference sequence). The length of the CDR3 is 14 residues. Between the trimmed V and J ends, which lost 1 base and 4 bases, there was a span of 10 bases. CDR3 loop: CASSLVQGITEAFF. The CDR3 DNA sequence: TGTGCCAGCAGCTTAGTGCAGGGGATCACTGAAGCTTTCTTT.

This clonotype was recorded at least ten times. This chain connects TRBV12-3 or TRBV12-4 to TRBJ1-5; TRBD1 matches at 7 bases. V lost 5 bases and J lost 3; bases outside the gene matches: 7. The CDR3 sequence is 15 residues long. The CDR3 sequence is CASSPDRVANQPQHF. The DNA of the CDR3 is TGTGCCAGCAGTCCTGACAGGGTGGCCAATCAGCCCCAGCATTTT.

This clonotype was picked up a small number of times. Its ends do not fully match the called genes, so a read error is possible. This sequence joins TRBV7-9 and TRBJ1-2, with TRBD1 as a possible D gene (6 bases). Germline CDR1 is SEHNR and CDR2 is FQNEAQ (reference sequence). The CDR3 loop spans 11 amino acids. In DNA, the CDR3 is TGTGCCAGCAGCTTAGATCCCCAGGACAGCTTC. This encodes CASSLDPQDSF.